Reported below is one TCR beta chain. The entry originates in a study of shared T cell receptors in the human thymus. The germline V gene has CDR1 LGHNA and CDR2 YSLEER. With 1 base clipped from V and 9 bases from J, the junction kept 17 bases outside the gene matches. This CDR3 is built from 17 residues. The assay was immunoSEQ multiplex PCR, and TCRdb's table has in-frame clones only and misses some. This sample has 700,000 or so clones, with roughly 85% found just once. These data are also associated with another study on human thymus T cells. That work contributes: The study used thymus tissue resected during corrective heart surgery. Overlap was high between thymic repertoires from unrelated individuals, as reported in related research.

The origin of this receptor is a girl in the first two years of life with a congenital heart defect. This rearrangement joins TRBV4-3 to TRBJ1-2; 7 nucleotides match TRBD1. The sequencing sample was made of thymocytes. The CDR3 protein is CASSQGHHRGAGWCYTF. Written as DNA, the CDR3 is TGCGCCAGCAGCCAAGGACACCACAGGGGCGCCGGCTGGTGCTACACCTTC.